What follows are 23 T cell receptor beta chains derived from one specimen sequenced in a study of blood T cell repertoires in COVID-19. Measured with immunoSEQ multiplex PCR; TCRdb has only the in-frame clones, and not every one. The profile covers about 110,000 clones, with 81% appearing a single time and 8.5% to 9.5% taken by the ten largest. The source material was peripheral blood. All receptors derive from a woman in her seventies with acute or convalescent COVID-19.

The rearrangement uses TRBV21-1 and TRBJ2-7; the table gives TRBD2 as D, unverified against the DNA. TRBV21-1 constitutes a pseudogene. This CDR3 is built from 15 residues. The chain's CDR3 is CASSKIIALSYEQYF. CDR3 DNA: TGTGCCAGCAGCAAAATTATAGCCCTATCCTACGAGCAGTACTTC.

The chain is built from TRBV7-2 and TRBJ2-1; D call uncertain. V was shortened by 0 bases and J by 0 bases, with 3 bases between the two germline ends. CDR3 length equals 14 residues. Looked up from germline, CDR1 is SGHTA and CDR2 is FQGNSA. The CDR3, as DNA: TGTGCCAGCAGCTTAGCCGTCTCCTACAATGAGCAGTTCTTC. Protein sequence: CASSLAVSYNEQFF.

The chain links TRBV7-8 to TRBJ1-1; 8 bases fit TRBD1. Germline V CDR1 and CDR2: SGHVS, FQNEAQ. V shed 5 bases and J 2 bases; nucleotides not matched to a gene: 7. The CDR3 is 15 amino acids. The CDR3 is CASSLGTGVNTEAFF. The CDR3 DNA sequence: TGTGCCAGCAGCCTCGGGACAGGCGTTAACACTGAAGCTTTCTTT.

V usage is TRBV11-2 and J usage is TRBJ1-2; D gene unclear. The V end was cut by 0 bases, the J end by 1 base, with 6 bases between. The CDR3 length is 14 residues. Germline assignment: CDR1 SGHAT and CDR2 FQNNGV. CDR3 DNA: TGTGCCAGCAGCTTAGATCCACATAACTATGGCTACACCTTC. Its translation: CASSLDPHNYGYTF.

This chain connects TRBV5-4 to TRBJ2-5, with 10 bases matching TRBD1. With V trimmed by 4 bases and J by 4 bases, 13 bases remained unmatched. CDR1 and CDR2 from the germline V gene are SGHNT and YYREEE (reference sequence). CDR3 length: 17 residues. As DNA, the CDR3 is TGTGCCAGCAGCCCCCCCCGGGACAGGGGTTTTGGAGAGACCCAGTACTTC. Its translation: CASSPPRDRGFGETQYF. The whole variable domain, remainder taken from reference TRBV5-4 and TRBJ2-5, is ETGVTQSPTHLIKTRGQQVTLRCSSQSGHNTVSWYQQALGQGPQFIFQYYREEENGRGNFPPRFSGLQFPNYSSELNVNALELDDSALYLCASSPPRDRGFGETQYFGPGTRLLVL.

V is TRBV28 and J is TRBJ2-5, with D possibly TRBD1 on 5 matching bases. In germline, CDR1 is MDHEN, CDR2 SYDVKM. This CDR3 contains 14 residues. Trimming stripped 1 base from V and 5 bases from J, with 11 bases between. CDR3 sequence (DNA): TGTGCCAGCAGTTTATCAGGGCTTGGGGAGACCCAGTACTTC. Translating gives CASSLSGLGETQYF.

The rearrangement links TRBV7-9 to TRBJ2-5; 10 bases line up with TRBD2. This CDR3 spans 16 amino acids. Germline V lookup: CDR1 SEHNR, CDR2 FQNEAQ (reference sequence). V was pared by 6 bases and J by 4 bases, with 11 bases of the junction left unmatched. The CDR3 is CASRQREGPGLETQYF. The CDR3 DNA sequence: TGTGCCAGCAGACAGCGGGAGGGCCCTGGCCTAGAGACCCAGTACTTC.

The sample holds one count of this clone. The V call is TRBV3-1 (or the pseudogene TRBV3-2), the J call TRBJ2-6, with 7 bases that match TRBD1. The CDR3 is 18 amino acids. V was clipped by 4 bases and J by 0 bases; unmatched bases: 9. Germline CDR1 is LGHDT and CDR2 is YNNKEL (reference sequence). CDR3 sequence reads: CASSPTTGFDSGANVLTF. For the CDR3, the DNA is TGTGCCAGCAGCCCCACGACAGGGTTTGACTCTGGGGCCAACGTCCTGACTTTC.

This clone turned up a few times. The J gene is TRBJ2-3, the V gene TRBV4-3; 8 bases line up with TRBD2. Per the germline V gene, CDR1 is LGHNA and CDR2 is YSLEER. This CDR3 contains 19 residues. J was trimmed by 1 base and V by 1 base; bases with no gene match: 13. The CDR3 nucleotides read TGCGCCAGCAGCCAAGGGTTCGCCCGGGGGGGAGCGGGCACAGATACGCAGTATTTT. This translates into CASSQGFARGGAGTDTQYF.

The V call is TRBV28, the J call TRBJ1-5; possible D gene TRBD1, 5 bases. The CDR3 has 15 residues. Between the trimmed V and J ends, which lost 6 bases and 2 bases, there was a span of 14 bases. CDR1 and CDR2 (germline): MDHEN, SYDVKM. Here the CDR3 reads CASRLRVRGNQPQHF. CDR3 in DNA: TGTGCCAGCAGGCTCAGGGTAAGGGGCAATCAGCCCCAGCATTTT. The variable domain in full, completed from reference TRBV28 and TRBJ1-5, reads DVKVTQSSRYLVKRTGEKVFLECVQDMDHENMFWYRQDPGLGLRLIYFSYDVKMKEKGDIPEGYSVSREKKERFSLILESASTNQTSMYLCASRLRVRGNQPQHFGDGTRLSIL.

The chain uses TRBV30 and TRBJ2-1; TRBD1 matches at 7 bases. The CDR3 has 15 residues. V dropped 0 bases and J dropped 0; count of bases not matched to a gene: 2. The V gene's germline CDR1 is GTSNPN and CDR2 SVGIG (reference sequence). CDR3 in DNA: TGTGCCTGGAGTGTACAGGGGAGCTCCTACAATGAGCAGTTCTTC. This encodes CAWSVQGSSYNEQFF.

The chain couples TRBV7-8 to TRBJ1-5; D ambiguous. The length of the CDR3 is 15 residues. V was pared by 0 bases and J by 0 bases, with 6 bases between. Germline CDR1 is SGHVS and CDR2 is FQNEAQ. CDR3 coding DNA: TGTGCCAGCAGCTTAGCAACGGTTAGCAATCAGCCCCAGCATTTT. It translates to CASSLATVSNQPQHF.

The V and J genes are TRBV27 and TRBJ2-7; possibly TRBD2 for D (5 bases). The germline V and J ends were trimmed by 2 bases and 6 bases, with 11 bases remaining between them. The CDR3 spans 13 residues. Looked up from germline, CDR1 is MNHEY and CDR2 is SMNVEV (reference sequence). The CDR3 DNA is TGTGCCAGCAGTTTAGGGTCCGCGGGCGAGCAGTACTTC. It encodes CASSLGSAGEQYF.

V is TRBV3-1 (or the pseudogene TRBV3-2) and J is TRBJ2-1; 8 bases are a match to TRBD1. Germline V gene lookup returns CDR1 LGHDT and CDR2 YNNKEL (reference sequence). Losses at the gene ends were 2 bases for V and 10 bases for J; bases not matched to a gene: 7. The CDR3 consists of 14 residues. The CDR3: CASSQNPGDREQFF. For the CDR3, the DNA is TGTGCCAGCAGCCAAAACCCTGGGGACAGGGAGCAGTTCTTC.

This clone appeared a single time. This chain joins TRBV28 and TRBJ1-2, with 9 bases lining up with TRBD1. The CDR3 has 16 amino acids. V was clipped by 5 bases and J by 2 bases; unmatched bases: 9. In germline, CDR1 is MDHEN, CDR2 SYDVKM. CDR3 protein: CASSQWGGQGNYGYTF. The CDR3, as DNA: TGTGCCAGCAGTCAATGGGGCGGACAGGGGAACTATGGCTACACCTTC.

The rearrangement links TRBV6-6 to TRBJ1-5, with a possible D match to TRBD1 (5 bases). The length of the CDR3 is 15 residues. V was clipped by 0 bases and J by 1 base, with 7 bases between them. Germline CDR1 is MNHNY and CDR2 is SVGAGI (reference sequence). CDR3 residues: CASSYSGGSNQPQHF. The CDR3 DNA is TGTGCCAGCAGTTACTCCGGGGGGAGCAATCAGCCCCAGCATTTT.

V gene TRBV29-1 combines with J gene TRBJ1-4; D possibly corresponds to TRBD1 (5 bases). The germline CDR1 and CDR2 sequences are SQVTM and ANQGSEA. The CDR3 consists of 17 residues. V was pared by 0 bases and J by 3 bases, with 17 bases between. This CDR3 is CSVEDRAAGVANEKLFF. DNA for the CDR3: TGCAGCGTTGAAGATAGAGCGGCGGGGGTTGCTAATGAAAAACTGTTTTTT.

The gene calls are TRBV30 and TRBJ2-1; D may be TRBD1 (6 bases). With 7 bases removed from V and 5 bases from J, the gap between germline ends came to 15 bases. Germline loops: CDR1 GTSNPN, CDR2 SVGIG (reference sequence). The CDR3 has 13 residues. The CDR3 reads CASAGTLDNEQFF. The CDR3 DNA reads TGTGCCTCAGCCGGGACATTGGACAATGAGCAGTTCTTC.

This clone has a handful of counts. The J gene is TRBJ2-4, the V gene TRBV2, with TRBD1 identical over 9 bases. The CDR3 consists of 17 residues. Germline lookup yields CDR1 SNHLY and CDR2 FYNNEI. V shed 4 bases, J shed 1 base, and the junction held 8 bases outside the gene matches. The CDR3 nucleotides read TGTGCCAGCAGTGGGATTACAGGGGGCGTCGCCAAAAACATTCAGTACTTC. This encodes CASSGITGGVAKNIQYF.

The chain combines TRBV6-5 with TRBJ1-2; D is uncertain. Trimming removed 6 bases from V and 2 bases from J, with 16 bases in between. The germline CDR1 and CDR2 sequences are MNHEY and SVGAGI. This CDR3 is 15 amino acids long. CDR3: CASRVPAAGNYGYTF. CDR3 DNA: TGTGCCAGCAGAGTCCCTGCGGCGGGCAACTATGGCTACACCTTC.

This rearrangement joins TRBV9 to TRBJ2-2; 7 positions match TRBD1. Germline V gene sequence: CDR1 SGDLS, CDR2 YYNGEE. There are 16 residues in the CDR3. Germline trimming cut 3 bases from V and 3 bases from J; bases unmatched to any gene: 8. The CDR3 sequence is CASSASTGVHTGELFF. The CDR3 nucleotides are TGTGCCAGCAGCGCCTCCACAGGGGTCCACACCGGGGAGCTGTTTTTT.

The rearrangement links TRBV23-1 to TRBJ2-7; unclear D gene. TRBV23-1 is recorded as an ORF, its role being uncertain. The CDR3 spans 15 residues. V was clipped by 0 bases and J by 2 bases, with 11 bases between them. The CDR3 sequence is CASSQSPQAPYEQYF. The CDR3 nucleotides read TGCGCCAGCAGTCAATCCCCCCAGGCCCCCTACGAGCAGTACTTC.

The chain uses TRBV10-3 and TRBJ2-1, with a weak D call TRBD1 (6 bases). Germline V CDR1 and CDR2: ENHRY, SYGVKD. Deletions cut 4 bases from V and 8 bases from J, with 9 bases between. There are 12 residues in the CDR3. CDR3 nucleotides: TGTGCCATCAGTGCCAGGGGTGATGAGCAGTTCTTC. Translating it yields CAISARGDEQFF.